This TCR beta chain was found in a study of blood T cell repertoires in COVID-19. Per the germline V gene, CDR1 is MNHEY and CDR2 is SVGAGI. The CDR3 loop spans 15 amino acids. The V and J ends lost 6 bases and 0 bases respectively, with 11 bases between them. Sequencing was performed with immunoSEQ multiplex PCR; in TCRdb, only in-frame clones are kept and a portion is missing. This sample has fewer than 25,000 clones, with roughly 88% found just once. There are a few counts of this clone. The chain combines TRBV6-5 with TRBJ2-2, with no clear D. The sequenced material came from peripheral blood. The TCR comes from a woman older than 75 with active or convalescent COVID-19. In DNA form, the CDR3 reads TGTGCCAGCAGACCAAAACTACCGAACACCGGGGAGCTGTTTTTT. It yields the protein CASRPKLPNTGELFF.